Listed here is a single TCR beta chain. V lost 5 bases and J 5 bases, leaving 10 bases between the germline ends. CDR3 size: 12 residues. In germline, CDR1 is MDHEN, CDR2 SYDVKM. The sample is drawn from a study of blood T cell repertoires in COVID-19. Turning to the study itself: Nucleic acid was either cDNA or gDNA, and it came from T cells, B-cell-depleted T cells, or PBMCs.

Original handling: Estimates of nucleated cell counts were drawn from the amplification of reference gene primers. Generated by immunoSEQ multiplex PCR, the TCRdb table keeps only in-frame clones and is missing some. The V and J calls and the clone size are those of that table, but D and trimming were determined from the DNA. The sample records 200,000 to 300,000 clones, around four fifths being singletons. The chain recombines TRBV28 with TRBJ2-7; unclear D gene. The clonotype comes from a man in his forties or fifties with acute or convalescent COVID-19. What was sequenced was peripheral blood. The CDR3 loop reads CASSPDNNEQYF. The CDR3 DNA is TGTGCCAGCAGTCCAGATAACAACGAGCAGTACTTC.